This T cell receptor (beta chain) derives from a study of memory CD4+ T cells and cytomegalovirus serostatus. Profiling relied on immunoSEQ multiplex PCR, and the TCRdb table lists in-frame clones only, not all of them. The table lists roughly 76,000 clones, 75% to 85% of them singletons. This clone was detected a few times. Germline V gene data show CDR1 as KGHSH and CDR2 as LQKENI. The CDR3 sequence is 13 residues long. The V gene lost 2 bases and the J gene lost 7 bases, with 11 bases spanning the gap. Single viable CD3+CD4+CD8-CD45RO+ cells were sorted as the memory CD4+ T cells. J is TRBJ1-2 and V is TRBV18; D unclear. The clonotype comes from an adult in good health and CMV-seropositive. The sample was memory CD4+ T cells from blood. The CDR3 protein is CASSPSGQVGYTF. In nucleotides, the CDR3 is TGTGCCAGCTCACCAAGCGGGCAGGTTGGCTACACCTTC. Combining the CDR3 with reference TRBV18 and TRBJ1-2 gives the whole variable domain NAGVMQNPRHLVRRRGQEARLRCSPMKGHSHVYWYRQLPEEGLKFMVYLQKENIIDESGMPKERFSAEFPKEGPSILRIQQVVRGDSAAYFCASSPSGQVGYTFGSGTRLTVV.